These T cell receptor beta chains were read from a single sample in a study of radiotherapy plus CTLA-4 blockade in lung cancer. Generated by immunoSEQ multiplex PCR, the TCRdb table keeps only in-frame clones and is missing some. The profile shows some 74,000 clones, roughly 80% of them singletons. The sequenced sample was peripheral blood, obtained from a patient treated with radiotherapy plus ipilimumab. The receptors derive from a human donor with non-small cell lung cancer who had a complete response to radiotherapy plus ipilimumab. CDR3s include the opening cysteine and the closing phenylalanine or tryptophan. Each record gives: D gene, V gene, J gene, clone size, CDR3 DNA, CDR3 protein. The D gene is left open where the match is weak. Rows give clone size only sometimes, using once, few, many, or a class for an expanded clone.

>TRBD1|TRBV2|TRBJ1-2|-
TGTGCCAGCAGGGCGACAGGGGGTAACTATGGCTACACCTTC
CASRATGGNYGYTF
>TRBD2|TRBV11-3|TRBJ2-2|few
TGTGCCAGCAGCCCCCAGGGAGGGGTTCCCGGGGAGCTGTTTTTT
CASSPQGGVPGELFF
>TRBD1|TRBV19|TRBJ2-2|-
TGTGCCAGTAGGTACATCCGGGACAGGGCAACCGGGGAGCTGTTTTTT
CASRYIRDRATGELFF
>TRBD1|TRBV5-1|TRBJ2-3|once
TGCGCCAGCAGCTTGGATTTAGGGGGCTCCTCTAGCACAGATACGCAGTATTTT
CASSLDLGGSSSTDTQYF
>TRBD1|TRBV27|TRBJ2-7|-
TGTGCCAGCAGTCAGGACAGGGGGCCGGGGTACGAGCAGTACTTC
CASSQDRGPGYEQYF
>-|TRBV5-1|TRBJ2-6|-
TGCGCCAGCAGCTTGTCTTCTCTGGGATCTGGGGCCAACGTCCTGACTTTC
CASSLSSLGSGANVLTF
>TRBD1|TRBV19|TRBJ1-2|few
TGTGCCAGTAACGACAGGGGTGGCTACACCTTC
CASNDRGGYTF
>-|TRBV6-5|TRBJ1-5|-
TGTGCCAGCAGTTCGGAGGCCCCAAGGGGGAATCAGCCCCAGCATTTT
CASSSEAPRGNQPQHF
>TRBD1|TRBV27|TRBJ2-3|-
TGTGCCAGCAGACCGGACAGGGGGCTCACAGATACGCAGTATTTT
CASRPDRGLTDTQYF
>-|TRBV30|TRBJ1-4|-
TGTGCCTGGAGTGATTATTCTTCGGGGGGTAGGGAAAAACTGTTTTTT
CAWSDYSSGGREKLFF
>-|TRBV5-1|TRBJ2-3|-
TGCGCCAGCAGCTCTCAGGGTGCGGGTACAGATACGCAGTATTTT
CASSSQGAGTDTQYF
>-|TRBV5-1|TRBJ2-6|few
TGCGCCAGCAGCTTGGCCCTTAGGAGGGTGGGCTCTGGGGCCAACGTCCTGACTTTC
CASSLALRRVGSGANVLTF
>TRBD2|TRBV28|TRBJ2-1|-
TGTGCCAGCAGCCCAAGCGGGAGCATGGGAAATGAGCAGTTCTTC
CASSPSGSMGNEQFF
>TRBD1|TRBV27|TRBJ1-5|-
TGTGCCAGCAGTTTTAAAGGACAGGAAGATCAGCCCCAGCATTTT
CASSFKGQEDQPQHF
>-|TRBV11-2|TRBJ1-1|-
TGTGCCAGCAGCCCCTTTAGGGGCGAGGACACTGAAGCTTTCTTT
CASSPFRGEDTEAFF
>-|TRBV2|TRBJ2-3|-
TGTGCCAGCAGTGAAGCCCCGATACAGGGTACCCAGGTCGCGCAGTATTTT
CASSEAPIQGTQVAQYF
>-|TRBV11-2|TRBJ2-1|-
TGTGCCAGCAGCTTAGGTGGGGGATGGGGGCCCGGGAACAATGAGCAGTTCTTC
CASSLGGGWGPGNNEQFF
>-|TRBV18|TRBJ2-5|-
TGTGCCAGCTCACCAGTCGGCGTGGGAGAGACCCAGTACTTC
CASSPVGVGETQYF
>-|TRBV10-1|TRBJ2-7|few
TGCGCCAGCAGCTCCTCGACAGCGCTCGGTGTTGGGCAGTACTTC
CASSSSTALGVGQYF
>-|TRBV30|TRBJ1-2|-
TGTGCCTGGAGGAGGTCGGATAGGAGTTATGGCTACACCTTC
CAWRRSDRSYGYTF
>TRBD2|TRBV5-4|TRBJ2-3|-
TGTGCCAGCAGCCCCGGGACTAGCGGGGGGCCCCGGAGCACAGATACGCAGTATTTT
CASSPGTSGGPRSTDTQYF
>-|TRBV19|TRBJ2-2|-
TGTGCCAGTAGTATAGTTTCGGGATCTAACACCGGGGAGCTGTTTTTT
CASSIVSGSNTGELFF
>TRBD2|TRBV5-1|TRBJ2-5|-
TGCGCCAGCAGCTTGGGTGGGAGGGCCCGGGAGACCCAGTACTTC
CASSLGGRARETQYF
>-|TRBV18|TRBJ1-2|-
TGTGCCAGCTCAGAGGGACTCAGAAAGGGGGGCTACACCTTC
CASSEGLRKGGYTF
>-|TRBV9|TRBJ2-5|-
TGTGCCAGCAGCTTAAGGCCCGTTGGGGGAGAGACCCAGTACTTC
CASSLRPVGGETQYF
>-|TRBV25-1|TRBJ2-7|-
TGTGCCAGCAGTGATCCGGGAGCACTATTTGGAGAGCAGTACTTC
CASSDPGALFGEQYF
>TRBD1|TRBV7-9|TRBJ2-1|-
TGTGCCAGCAGCGCGACAGGGTTAATCCTCAATGAGCAGTTCTTC
CASSATGLILNEQFF
>-|TRBV19|TRBJ1-1|-
TGTGCCAGTAGTATTTCCATGAACACTGAAGCTTTCTTT
CASSISMNTEAFF
>-|TRBV11-2|TRBJ2-7|once
TGTGCCAGCAGCTTAGTCGGCTCTCCCTACGAGCAGTACTTC
CASSLVGSPYEQYF
>TRBD2|TRBV29-1|TRBJ2-1|-
TGCAGCGTTGAAGATCAGTTCGGGCTAGCGGGAGATGAGCAGTTCTTC
CSVEDQFGLAGDEQFF
>-|TRBV19|TRBJ2-7|-
TGTGCCAGTAGTATTGGGGTGGGCGAGCAGTACTTC
CASSIGVGEQYF
>TRBD1|TRBV5-1|TRBJ1-2|once
TGCGCCAGCAGCTTGGTAGGGAAGGGGGCTGAAGGCTACACCTTC
CASSLVGKGAEGYTF
>-|TRBV5-1|TRBJ1-1|few
TGCGCCAGCAGCTTCATGGGGGGGAACACTGAAGCTTTCTTT
CASSFMGGNTEAFF
>-|TRBV12-5|TRBJ2-5|-
TGTGCTAGTGGTTTGGGATGGACAGAGAAAGAGACCCAGTACTTC
CASGLGWTEKETQYF
>TRBD1|TRBV30|TRBJ1-1|-
TGTGCCTGGACTCTGACAGGGGCGAACACTGAAGCTTTCTTT
CAWTLTGANTEAFF
>-|TRBV7-9|TRBJ2-3|-
TGTGCCAGCAGCCGGGACAAGTCCACAGATACGCAGTATTTT
CASSRDKSTDTQYF
>-|TRBV7-2|TRBJ2-7|few
TGTGCCAGCAGCTTCCTTATGAGCTCCTACGAGCAGTACTTC
CASSFLMSSYEQYF
>-|TRBV30|TRBJ1-1|-
TGTGCCTGGAAATTCCCAGGGGTGGGCGGTGAAGCTTTCTTT
CAWKFPGVGGEAFF
>-|TRBV7-2|TRBJ1-5|-
TGTGCCAGCAGCTTAGTCAGCGGAGCGGGCAGGAGCAATCAGCCCCAGCATTTT
CASSLVSGAGRSNQPQHF
>TRBD1|TRBV18|TRBJ1-1|few
TGTGCCAGCTCAACAACAGGGGGCGACACTGAAGCTTTCTTT
CASSTTGGDTEAFF
>TRBD1|TRBV9|TRBJ2-1|few
TGTGCCAGCAGCGTAGAAGGACAGGGGGCTAATGAGCAGTTCTTC
CASSVEGQGANEQFF
>-|TRBV6-5|TRBJ1-1|few
TGTGCCAGCTACACGGGGACCGAAGCTTTCTTT
CASYTGTEAFF
>TRBD2|TRBV7-6|TRBJ2-1|-
TGTGCCAGCAGCCCAAGACTAGCGGATAGCTCCTACAATGAGCAGTTCTTC
CASSPRLADSSYNEQFF
>TRBD2|TRBV11-3|TRBJ2-3|-
TGTGCCAGCAGCCCCATTCGGGAGGACACAGATACGCAGTATTTT
CASSPIREDTDTQYF
>TRBD1|TRBV19|TRBJ2-7|-
TGTGCCAGTAGTACCCAACCTGGGACAGGTTACGAGCAGTACTTC
CASSTQPGTGYEQYF
>TRBD2|TRBV4-3|TRBJ2-1|few
TGCGCCAGCAGCCAAGATATAACTAGCGGGTACAATGAGCAGTTCTTC
CASSQDITSGYNEQFF
>-|TRBV5-3|TRBJ2-1|-
TGTGCCAGAAGCTTGAGGGTTGGTGAGCAGTTCTTC
CARSLRVGEQFF
>-|TRBV30|TRBJ1-6|-
TGTGCCTGGAAAGAAGGTGCCGGGTACCATAATTCACCCCTCCACTTT
CAWKEGAGYHNSPLHF
>-|TRBV6-5|TRBJ1-1|-
TGTGCCAGCAGTTATGAGTATTACACTGAAGCTTTCTTT
CASSYEYYTEAFF
>TRBD1|TRBV5-6|TRBJ1-2|few
TGTGCCAGCAGCATAACAGGGGAATTTGTGTATGGCTACACCTTC
CASSITGEFVYGYTF
>-|TRBV7-8|TRBJ1-5|-
TGCGCCAGCAGCTTTGGAAAACAGGTTGCCAATCAGCCCCAGCATTTT
CASSFGKQVANQPQHF
>TRBD1|TRBV5-1|TRBJ2-1|few
TGCGCCAGCAGCTCCAGGGACAGCCGCTTTAGATTATCCAATGAGCAGTTCTTC
CASSSRDSRFRLSNEQFF
>-|TRBV21-1|TRBJ2-5|-
TGTGCCAGCAGCAGTTTGGGGGGCGAGACCCAGTACTTC
CASSSLGGETQYF